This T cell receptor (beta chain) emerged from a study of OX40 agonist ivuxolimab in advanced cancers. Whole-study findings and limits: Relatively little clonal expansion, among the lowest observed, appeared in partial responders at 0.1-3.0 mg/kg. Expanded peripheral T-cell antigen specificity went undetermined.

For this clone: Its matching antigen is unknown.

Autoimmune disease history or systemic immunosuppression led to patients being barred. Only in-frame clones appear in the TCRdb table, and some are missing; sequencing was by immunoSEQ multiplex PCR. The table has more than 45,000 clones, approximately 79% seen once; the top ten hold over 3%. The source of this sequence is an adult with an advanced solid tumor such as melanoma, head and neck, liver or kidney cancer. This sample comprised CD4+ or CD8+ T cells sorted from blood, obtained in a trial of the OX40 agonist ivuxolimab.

This chain's CDR3 is CASSEWTSGVTGELFF. Written as DNA, the CDR3 is TGTGCCAGCAGTGAATGGACTAGCGGGGTCACCGGGGAGCTGTTTTTT. This sequence joins TRBV2 and TRBJ2-2; 12 bases are a match to TRBD2. Germline V gene data show CDR1 as SNHLY and CDR2 as FYNNEI. This CDR3 spans 16 amino acids. Unmatched junction bases numbered 2, after V lost 2 bases and J lost 4 bases.